This TCR beta chain was captured in a study of blood T cell repertoires in COVID-19. At the level of the study: Sample material is recorded as cDNA or gDNA derived from T cells, B-cell-depleted T cells, or PBMCs.

The repertoire was sequenced with immunoSEQ multiplex PCR; TCRdb's copy has only in-frame clones and lacks some. The table lists fewer than 200,000 clones, roughly 85% of them singletons. This clone was detected only once. Enrolled through a virtual design, the participants were between 18 and 89 years of age and came from under 30 US areas. Donors of Cohort 3 who recovered were those that had two negative PCRs, clearance, or symptom resolution. Input material: PBMCs or T cells enriched from blood (not recorded which). The sequence was obtained from a woman under 30 who had recovered from COVID-19.

The CDR3 spells CASSRGENTEAFF. The CDR3 nucleotides are TGCGCCAGCAGCCGGGGGGAGAACACTGAAGCTTTCTTT. V gene TRBV4-3 combines with J gene TRBJ1-1; D possibly corresponds to TRBD1 (5 bases). CDR3 length: 13 amino acids. The V gene lost 4 bases and the J gene lost 1 base, with 7 bases spanning the gap. Germline V gene sequence: CDR1 LGHNA, CDR2 YSLEER.